This T cell receptor (beta chain) comes out of a study of blood T cells in healthy people across ages. Broader study findings: When set beside aged donors, long-lived donors presented more naive CD4+ cells and higher diversity.

This CDR3 is built from 15 residues. V was clipped by 3 bases and J by 1 base, with 12 bases between them. In germline, CDR1 is KGHSH, CDR2 LQKENI. Donor samples were obtained from healthy Caucasian individuals from Russia, aged about 6 to 90. They isolated at least 6.5 million PBMCs from each sample. The second PCR ran about 6 to 12 cycles with a sample-barcoded 5' primer and J-beta primers. TCRdb re-called the 5' RACE reads with MiXCR, one entry per CDR3 protein. In the table there are approximately 1,700,000 distinct CDR3 sequences, around 40% of which are singletons. Comments on this clonotype: What it binds is unknown.

J is TRBJ1-2 and V is TRBV18, with D perhaps matching TRBD1 (5 bases). The TCR was taken from a human donor in good health. The sample taken for sequencing was blood. The CDR3 region is CASSPSDTNNYGYTF. The CDR3 nucleotides read TGTGCCAGCTCACCTTCGGACACCAATAACTATGGCTACACCTTC.